The 5 T cell receptor beta chains below all came from one sample that was sequenced in a study of T cells after yellow fever vaccination. TCRdb itself ran the 5' RACE reads through MiXCR, one entry per CDR3 protein. Among 250,000 or so distinct CDR3 sequences, about 7% were seen once, and the ten largest hold approximately 0.85%. The specimen was CD4+ T cells sorted from PBMCs, collected 15 days after the yellow fever booster vaccination. All receptors derive from a man aged 25 to 40 who received the YFV17D yellow fever vaccine.

This clonotype was detected many times. The rearrangement links TRBV5-1 to TRBJ2-2; D remains ambiguous. Germline V gene lookup returns CDR1 SGHRS and CDR2 YFSETQ. CDR3 length: 15 residues. V dropped 3 bases and J dropped 4 bases, with 13 bases sitting between them. The CDR3 DNA reads as TGCGCCAGCAGCTCCGCTGCTACCAGCACCGGGGAGCTGTTTTTT. Its protein is CASSSAATSTGELFF.

Notes on this clonotype: Given a much more abundant clone one base away, this may be a read error. This chain links TRBV12-3 or TRBV12-4 with TRBJ2-7; 10 nucleotides line up with TRBD2. This CDR3 region has 14 residues. Trimming at V came to 6 bases and at J to 6 bases, leaving 8 bases not matched to a gene. Here the CDR3 DNA reads TGTGCCAGCAGGGCGGGACTAGCGTCTCTCGAGCAGTACTTC. Translated: CASRAGLASLEQYF.

The sample holds a few counts of this clonotype. This chain joins TRBV7-2 and TRBJ2-5; 12 bases map to TRBD1. Germline V gene sequence: CDR1 SGHTA, CDR2 FQGNSA. CDR3 size: 16 residues. J lost 5 bases, V lost 3 bases, and 7 bases had no gene match. CDR3 bases: TGTGCCAGCAGCTTGAACCGGGACAGGGGGCGCGAGACCCAGTACTTC. Protein sequence: CASSLNRDRGRETQYF.

At least ten counts were recorded for this clonotype. The V call is TRBV28, the J call TRBJ1-1; D might be TRBD1 (5 bases). Germline CDR1 reads MDHEN; CDR2 reads SYDVKM. V dropped 2 bases and J dropped 10 bases, with 11 bases sitting between them. The CDR3 is made up of 12 amino acids. The CDR3 protein is CASSLQGEAAFF. As DNA, the CDR3 is TGTGCCAGCAGTTTACAGGGCGAAGCAGCTTTCTTT. The whole variable domain, remainder taken from reference TRBV28 and TRBJ1-1, is DVKVTQSSRYLVKRTGEKVFLECVQDMDHENMFWYRQDPGLGLRLIYFSYDVKMKEKGDIPEGYSVSREKKERFSLILESASTNQTSMYLCASSLQGEAAFFGQGTRLTVV.

CDR3 nucleotide sequence: TGTGCCAGCAGTTCCCAACAATTAGAGACCCAGTACTTC. Its translation is CASSSQQLETQYF. This chain connects TRBV12-3 or TRBV12-4 to TRBJ2-5; D not certain. Between the trimmed V and J ends, which lost 4 bases and 4 bases, there was a span of 10 bases. The CDR3 has 13 residues.